Below, one T cell receptor (beta chain) is given with its context. Its antigen is undetermined. This entry comes from a study of vaccination effects on CD4 cells after COVID-19. Measured with immunoSEQ multiplex PCR; TCRdb has only the in-frame clones, and not every one. Among around 68,000 clones, approximately 80% were seen once, and the ten largest hold 9.5% to 15%. CD4+ T cells specific for antigen were expanded with viral peptide pools by the ViraFEST assay before sequencing. The culture ran for approximately 10 days, and then CD4+ T cells were isolated. Prior SARS-CoV-2 infection was absent in the vaccine recipients, as shown by negative nucleocapsid antibodies. CDR1 SGHRS and CDR2 YFSETQ come from the germline V gene. With 4 bases clipped from V and 3 bases from J, the junction kept 7 bases outside the gene matches. There are 15 residues in the CDR3.

The rearrangement uses TRBV5-1 and TRBJ2-5; 9 bases fit TRBD1. The clonotype originates from a human donor who received a COVID-19 vaccine. This material consisted of CD4+ T cells from PBMCs cultured with SARS-CoV-2 spike peptides, taken before COVID-19 vaccination. CDR3 DNA sequence: TGCGCCAGCAGCGCCTCCGGGACAGGGAAAGAGACCCAGTACTTC. The encoded protein is CASSASGTGKETQYF.